The 27 T cell receptor beta chains presented below share a single source sample, sequenced in a study of T cells in Graves' hyperthyroidism and ophthalmopathy. Amplified regions were TCR beta CDR3 sequences from RNA transcripts. A set of HTBI primers served as the primers for a first-round RT-PCR of the TCR CDR3. TCRdb itself ran the multiplex PCR reads through MiXCR, one entry per CDR3 protein. The sample has 600,000 to 700,000 distinct CDR3 sequences; about 45% are singletons. Sequencing was done on a sample of peripheral blood or thyroid tissue (not recorded which). Receptor source: an adult man with Graves' disease, either hyperthyroidism or ophthalmopathy (not recorded which).

Concerning this clonotype itself: This may come from a read error, since a much larger clone is one base off. This chain links TRBV29-1 with TRBJ1-1, with D perhaps TRBD1 (6 bases). The CDR3 is 14 residues long. With 4 bases removed from V and 7 bases from J, the gap between germline ends came to 19 bases. CDR1 is SQVTM, CDR2 ANQGSEA, per germline. CDR3 amino acids: CSVGDRGGSGEAFF. DNA of the CDR3: TGCAGCGTTGGAGATAGAGGGGGGAGCGGTGAAGCTTTCTTT.

This clonotype has only a few counts. The rearrangement links TRBV6-6 to TRBJ2-7, with a weak D call TRBD1 (5 bases). Trimming stripped 7 bases from V and 5 bases from J, with 15 bases between. The CDR3 extends over 13 amino acids. The germline gives CDR1 MNHNY, CDR2 SVGAGI (reference sequence). The CDR3: CASTEQVIHEQYF. In DNA, the CDR3 is TGTGCCAGCACAGAACAGGTTATCCACGAGCAGTACTTC.

This clonotype showed up just once. The chain joins TRBV20-1 to TRBJ2-5, with a weak D call TRBD1 (6 bases). CDR3 length: 17 amino acids. From germline, CDR1 is DFQATT and CDR2 SNEGSKA (reference sequence). The V and J ends lost 1 base and 0 bases respectively, with 18 bases between them. CDR3 sequence: CSARAHPGHLYQETQYF. In DNA, the CDR3 is TGCAGTGCTAGAGCCCATCCGGGACATTTGTACCAAGAGACCCAGTACTTC.

This clonotype was seen ten or more times. The V gene is TRBV7-2, the J gene TRBJ1-3, with a possible D match to TRBD1 (5 bases). This CDR3 region has 13 residues. V lost 6 bases, J lost 1 base, and 7 bases lay in between. CDR1 is SGHTA, CDR2 FQGNSA, per germline. The CDR3 DNA sequence: TGTGCCAGCAGGCCAGGGTCTGGAAACACCATATATTTT. This gives the protein CASRPGSGNTIYF.

The chain carries TRBV20-1 and TRBJ2-7; 8 bases are a match to TRBD1. The V and J ends lost 4 bases and 3 bases, in that order; junction bases with no gene match: 5. The CDR3 has 13 amino acids. Germline assignment: CDR1 DFQATT and CDR2 SNEGSKA (reference sequence). The CDR3 region is CSAIGQGRYEQYF. Here the CDR3 DNA reads TGCAGTGCTATTGGACAGGGCCGCTACGAGCAGTACTTC.

This clonotype turned up a few times. The rearrangement uses TRBV7-9 and TRBJ1-2, with D possibly matching TRBD1 (6 bases). The CDR3 runs to 14 residues. V lost 8 bases, J lost 4 bases, and 17 bases lay in between. Germline CDR1 and CDR2: SEHNR and FQNEAQ (reference sequence). CDR3 coding DNA: TGTGCCAGCGGAGAAAAAGACAGGCGCTATGGCTACACCTTC. Translated: CASGEKDRRYGYTF.

About this clonotype itself: The germline gene is not matched at one end of the junction; a read error may be the cause. J is TRBJ2-5 and V is TRBV7-4; 7 nucleotides match TRBD1. Per the germline V gene, CDR1 is SGHVT and CDR2 is SQSDAQ. The CDR3 consists of 17 residues. CDR3: CASSQEITGEYQETQYF. The CDR3 coding sequence is TGCGCCAGCAGCCAAGAAATAACAGGGGAGTACCAAGAGACCCAGTACTTC.

The J gene is TRBJ2-3, the V gene TRBV20-1; D is undetermined. Germline values: CDR1 DFQATT, CDR2 SNEGSKA (reference sequence). Trimming cost V 4 bases and J 2 bases, with 1 base left between them. The CDR3 extends over 10 amino acids. The CDR3 spells CSATTDTQYF. CDR3 in DNA: TGCAGTGCTACCACAGATACGCAGTATTTT.

As for this clonotype: A junction end diverges from the germline sequence, so it may reflect a read error. The chain employs TRBV11-2 and TRBJ2-7; a possible D gene is TRBD1 (6 bases). CDR3 length: 13 residues. Germline-derived CDR1 and CDR2 are SGHAT and FQNNGV. The CDR3 DNA reads TGCGCCAGCAGCCAGGACAGCCATTACGAGCAGTACTTC. The encoded protein is CASSQDSHYEQYF.

In its sample, this clonotype was seen many times. This chain uses TRBV7-9 with TRBJ1-2, with D hard to call. The ends were cut back, 5 bases at V and 4 bases at J, with 5 bases in the middle. The germline V gene encodes CDR1 SEHNR and CDR2 FQNEAQ (reference sequence). CDR3 size: 11 residues. CDR3 DNA: TGTGCCAGCAGCCAGTCCTATGGCTACACCTTC. Encoded protein: CASSQSYGYTF. The whole variable domain, filled in from reference TRBV7-9 and TRBJ1-2, reads DTGVSQNPRHKITKRGQNVTFRCDPISEHNRLYWYRQTLGQGPEFLTYFQNEAQLEKSRLLSDRFSAERPKGSFSTLEIQRTEQGDSAMYLCASSQSYGYTFGSGTRLTVV.

V gene TRBV2 combines with J gene TRBJ1-2; 9 nucleotides line up with TRBD1. V lost 8 bases, J lost 5 bases, and 15 bases stayed unmatched. CDR1 and CDR2 from the germline V gene are SNHLY and FYNNEI. CDR3 length: 16 amino acids. The CDR3 DNA sequence: TGTGCCAGCTGTACTCCGGGACAGGGAGCGGTATATGGCTACACCTTC. This codes for CASCTPGQGAVYGYTF.

This clonotype was seen more than once but under ten times. The chain couples TRBV12-3 or TRBV12-4 to TRBJ1-1, with D possibly matching TRBD1 (5 bases). Trimming removed 6 bases at V and 3 bases at J, with 14 bases between. The CDR3 spans 14 residues. The CDR3 protein is CASSLSGSHTEAFF. In DNA form, the CDR3 reads TGTGCCAGCAGCTTATCAGGGTCGCACACTGAAGCTTTCTTT.

This chain joins TRBV20-1 and TRBJ1-2; TRBD1 matches 8 bases. Germline CDR1 and CDR2: DFQATT and SNEGSKA (reference sequence). The CDR3 extends over 13 amino acids. The J segment lost 3 bases and the V segment lost 4 bases, leaving 4 bases of the junction unmatched. The CDR3 sequence is CSANGQGDYGYTF. DNA of the CDR3: TGCAGTGCTAACGGACAGGGAGACTATGGCTACACCTTC.

The J gene is TRBJ1-2, the V gene TRBV10-3; 7 nucleotides line up with TRBD1. CDR1 and CDR2 from the germline V gene are ENHRY and SYGVKD. The CDR3 sequence is 13 residues long. V lost 10 bases and J lost 4; bases outside the gene matches: 9. DNA of the CDR3: TGTGCCAGCAAGGAACAGGGGAGCTATGGCTACACCTTC. Its translation: CASKEQGSYGYTF.

The rearrangement uses TRBV25-1 and TRBJ2-7; TRBD2 aligns across 10 bases. This CDR3 has 15 residues. V was pared by 8 bases and J by 9 bases, with 16 bases of the junction left unmatched. The V gene's germline CDR1 is MGHDK and CDR2 SYGVNS. CDR3 amino acids: CASSPPSGSSAGQYF. The DNA of the CDR3 is TGTGCCAGCTCCCCACCTAGCGGGAGTTCAGCCGGGCAGTACTTC.

V is TRBV10-2 and J is TRBJ2-2; D is undetermined. V shed 6 bases and J shed 0 bases, with 8 bases lying between them. Germline V lookup: CDR1 WSHSY, CDR2 SAAADI. The CDR3 loop spans 14 amino acids. The CDR3 loop reads CASRHSANTGELFF. DNA for the CDR3: TGCGCCAGCAGACACAGCGCGAACACCGGGGAGCTGTTTTTT.

At least ten counts were recorded for this clonotype. J is TRBJ2-5 and V is TRBV20-1; 7 bases match TRBD1. Trimming at V came to 1 base and at J to 0 bases, leaving 8 bases not matched to a gene. The CDR3 loop spans 16 amino acids. Germline loops: CDR1 DFQATT, CDR2 SNEGSKA (reference sequence). The CDR3 coding sequence is TGCAGTGCTAGAGTGGGCCAGGGGGTCAACCAAGAGACCCAGTACTTC. Its protein product is CSARVGQGVNQETQYF.

V gene TRBV20-1 combines with J gene TRBJ2-5; D is unclear. There are 11 residues in the CDR3. Germline-derived CDR1 and CDR2 are DFQATT and SNEGSKA (reference sequence). V was trimmed by 8 bases and J by 5 bases, leaving 12 bases between them. For the CDR3, the DNA is TGCAGTCCCGAGCAATGGGAGACCCAGTACTTC. This gives the protein CSPEQWETQYF.

This clonotype was observed a handful of times. The V and J genes are TRBV7-9 and TRBJ2-7; D remains ambiguous. V shed 1 base and J shed 0 bases, with 10 bases lying between them. Looked up from germline, CDR1 is SEHNR and CDR2 is FQNEAQ (reference sequence). The CDR3 loop spans 15 amino acids. CDR3 loop: CASSLEAKSSYEQYF. The CDR3 DNA sequence: TGTGCCAGCAGCTTAGAGGCGAAAAGCTCCTACGAGCAGTACTTC.

Turning to this clonotype: A much larger clone differs from this one at a single base, so this may be a read error. V is TRBV7-9 and J is TRBJ2-5, with 9 bases that match TRBD2. The germline CDR1 and CDR2 sequences are SEHNR and FQNEAQ (reference sequence). V gave up 4 bases and J gave up 4 bases; unmatched junction bases: 4. The CDR3 is made up of 14 amino acids. The CDR3 DNA reads as TGTGCCAGCAGCTGGGGAGCGGGAGGAGAGACCCAGTACTTC. Its translation is CASSWGAGGETQYF.

This clonotype was detected a few times. The chain carries TRBV12-3 or TRBV12-4 and TRBJ1-1; possible D gene TRBD1, 5 bases. The CDR3 totals 14 residues. The V gene lost 6 bases and the J gene lost 4 bases, with 15 bases spanning the gap. The CDR3 loop reads CASRGPEGSTEAFF. The CDR3 DNA sequence: TGTGCCAGCAGGGGACCCGAGGGCTCCACTGAAGCTTTCTTT.

The chain recombines TRBV19 with TRBJ2-7; TRBD1 might be the D (6 bases). The CDR3 length is 14 residues. Germline V CDR1 and CDR2: LNHDA, SQIVND (reference sequence). With 7 bases removed from V and 2 bases from J, the gap between germline ends came to 15 bases. The CDR3: CASKMAGEAYEQYF. Here the CDR3 DNA reads TGTGCCAGTAAGATGGCAGGGGAAGCCTACGAGCAGTACTTC.

This chain links TRBV7-3 with TRBJ1-5, with TRBD1 matching over 7 bases. The CDR3 length is 15 residues. V lost 0 bases and J lost 4; bases outside the gene matches: 3. The germline CDR1 and CDR2 sequences are SGHTA and FQGTGA. The CDR3 DNA follows: TGTGCCAGCAGCTTAACGGGGACAGTTAATCAGCCCCAGCATTTT. Translating gives CASSLTGTVNQPQHF. Using reference TRBV7-3 and TRBJ1-5 for the parts outside the CDR3, the full variable domain is GAGVSQTPSNKVTEKGKYVELRCDPISGHTALYWYRQSLGQGPEFLIYFQGTGAADDSGLPNDRFFAVRPEGSVSTLKIQRTERGDSAVYLCASSLTGTVNQPQHFGDGTRLSIL.

This clonotype was counted ten times or more. V is TRBV2 and J is TRBJ2-5; either TRBD1 or TRBD2 may supply D (6 bases each). CDR1 and CDR2 (germline): SNHLY, FYNNEI. V shed 3 bases and J shed 6 bases, with 11 bases lying between them. The CDR3 covers 13 residues. CDR3 in DNA: TGTGCCAGCAGTGACGGGGGCGGGCAGACCCAGTACTTC. Amino acids: CASSDGGGQTQYF.

This chain connects TRBV9 to TRBJ2-2; D call uncertain. The V gene's germline CDR1 is SGDLS and CDR2 YYNGEE. The germline V and J ends were trimmed by 4 bases and 6 bases, with 10 bases remaining between them. The CDR3 is 13 residues long. The DNA of the CDR3 is TGTGCCAGCAGCCTTCGGTGGGCCGGGGAGCTGTTTTTT. Its protein product is CASSLRWAGELFF.

This clonotype appeared a few times. Its ends do not fully match the called genes, so a read error is possible. The chain combines TRBV7-9 with TRBJ1-2, with TRBD1 matching 9 bases. This CDR3 has 15 residues. Looked up from germline, CDR1 is SEHNR and CDR2 is FQNEAQ (reference sequence). CDR3 loop: CASSNRDRANYGYTF. In nucleotides, the CDR3 is TGCGCCAGCAGCAACCGGGACAGGGCCAACTATGGCTACACCTTC.

This chain connects TRBV5-1 to TRBJ1-1; D ambiguous. This CDR3 contains 14 residues. Germline V lookup: CDR1 SGHRS, CDR2 YFSETQ. V was clipped by 4 bases and J by 1 base, with 11 bases between them. The CDR3 region has the DNA TGCGCCAGCAGCAAAGACACCACGAACACTGAAGCTTTCTTT. Protein: CASSKDTTNTEAFF.